The rows below give T cell receptor beta chains drawn from one sample of a study of blood T cell repertoires in COVID-19. This table comes from immunoSEQ multiplex PCR, and its TCRdb copy is limited to in-frame clones, with some not included. The sample records around 200,000 clones, roughly 86% being singletons. Sequencing was performed on PBMCs or T cells enriched from blood (not recorded which). The source of these receptors is a man aged 18 to 35 with acute COVID-19. Each CDR3 is given with its conserved first and last residue. A D gene is named only where the DNA matches it firmly. Part of the rows lack a size; the others show once, few, many or a class for expanded clones.

abundance	d_gene	v_gene	j_gene	CDR3aa	CDR3nt
.	TRBD1	TRBV30	TRBJ1-5	CAWSVQGGSQPQHF	TGTGCCTGGAGTGTACAAGGGGGCAGTCAGCCCCAGCATTTT
once	.	TRBV11-2	TRBJ2-1	CASSLEGQGNEQFF	TGTGCCAGCAGCTTAGAAGGGCAGGGCAATGAGCAGTTCTTC
.	.	TRBV27	TRBJ1-2	CASSNEGRGYTF	TGTGCCAGCAGTAACGAGGGTCGGGGCTACACCTTC
.	.	TRBV7-9	TRBJ2-7	CASSLALKGQAHEQYF	TGTGCCAGCAGCCTAGCCTTGAAGGGGCAAGCCCACGAGCAGTACTTC
.	TRBD2	TRBV28	TRBJ2-5	CASSPGTSGVQETQYF	TGTGCCAGCAGTCCCGGGACTAGCGGGGTCCAAGAGACCCAGTACTTC
.	TRBD1	TRBV28	TRBJ1-5	CASSPGQHDQPQHF	TGTGCCAGCAGCCCGGGACAGCATGATCAGCCCCAGCATTTT
.	TRBD2	TRBV5-4	TRBJ2-1	CASSFAVGLADFNEQFF	TGTGCCAGCAGCTTCGCCGTGGGACTAGCGGATTTCAATGAGCAGTTCTTC
.	.	TRBV4-1	TRBJ2-1	CASAESRYNEQFF	TGCGCCAGCGCCGAGAGCCGCTACAATGAGCAGTTCTTC
.	TRBD1	TRBV9	TRBJ1-6	CASSPRDRSSPLHF	TGTGCCAGCAGCCCAAGGGACAGGTCATCACCCCTCCACTTT
.	.	TRBV4-3	TRBJ1-4	CASSQVFYHEKLFF	TGCGCCAGCAGCCAAGTCTTTTATCATGAAAAACTGTTTTTT
.	.	TRBV7-2	TRBJ1-1	CASSSYRAVNTEAFF	TGTGCCAGCAGCTCTTACAGGGCGGTGAACACTGAAGCTTTCTTT
.	TRBD1	TRBV3-1/TRBV3-2	TRBJ2-2	CASSLPDRAVNTGELFF	TGTGCCAGCAGCCTCCCGGACAGGGCGGTTAACACCGGGGAGCTGTTTTTT
.	TRBD2	TRBV9	TRBJ2-1	CASEGSGGNEQFF	TGTGCCAGCGAGGGTAGCGGGGGCAATGAGCAGTTCTTC
.	.	TRBV7-9	TRBJ2-1	CASSLGPSGGSNEQFF	TGTGCCAGCAGCTTAGGTCCTAGTGGGGGGTCCAATGAGCAGTTCTTC
.	.	TRBV12-3/TRBV12-4	TRBJ2-2	CASKRGNTGELFF	TGTGCCAGCAAGAGAGGCAACACCGGGGAGCTGTTTTTT
.	TRBD1	TRBV6-2/TRBV6-3	TRBJ2-7	CASSYSLGTGLYYEQYF	TGTGCCAGCAGTTACTCGTTGGGGACAGGGCTTTACTACGAGCAGTACTTC
.	TRBD2	TRBV28	TRBJ2-7	CASSPLAGGPGEQYF	TGTGCCAGCAGCCCACTAGCGGGAGGGCCGGGGGAGCAGTACTTC
once	.	TRBV7-9	TRBJ2-1	CASSLAGRYFNEQFF	TGTGCCAGCAGCTTAGCCGGGAGATACTTCAATGAGCAGTTCTTC
.	TRBD2	TRBV7-6	TRBJ2-1	CASSLVGHRGSLFF	TGTGCCAGCAGCTTAGTGGGTCATCGCGGGAGCCTGTTCTTC
.	TRBD2	TRBV7-9	TRBJ2-1	CASSSGLAVDEQFF	TGTGCCAGCAGCTCTGGACTAGCGGTAGATGAGCAGTTCTTC
once	.	TRBV5-6	TRBJ1-5	CASSLQYRGNQPQHF	TGTGCCAGCAGCTTACAATACAGGGGCAATCAGCCCCAGCATTTT
once	TRBD2	TRBV2	TRBJ2-1	CASSVEAGLNEQFF	TGTGCCAGCAGTGTAGAAGCGGGGCTTAATGAGCAGTTCTTC
.	.	TRBV19	TRBJ1-1	CASSIQDGTLNTEAFF	TGTGCCAGTAGTATACAAGACGGGACATTGAACACTGAAGCTTTCTTT
.	.	TRBV6-5	TRBJ1-4	CASSYSVHRTNEKLFF	TGTGCCAGCAGTTACTCGGTTCACAGGACTAATGAAAAACTGTTTTTT
.	.	TRBV30	TRBJ2-7	CAWSVLGASYEQYF	TGTGCCTGGAGTGTACTGGGGGCCTCCTACGAGCAGTACTTC
.	TRBD1	TRBV2	TRBJ2-5	CASSGTGGFGVTQYF	TGTGCCAGCAGCGGGACAGGGGGTTTCGGAGTGACCCAGTACTTC
.	TRBD1	TRBV29-1	TRBJ2-4	CSVYSRDSEAKNIQYF	TGCAGCGTTTACAGCCGGGACAGCGAAGCCAAAAACATTCAGTACTTC
.	.	TRBV10-3	TRBJ2-3	CASQGEETQYF	TGTGCCAGTCAGGGGGAGGAAACGCAGTATTTT
.	.	TRBV4-1	TRBJ1-5	CASSPMGANQPQHF	TGCGCCAGCAGCCCCATGGGGGCTAATCAGCCCCAGCATTTT
.	TRBD1	TRBV19	TRBJ2-3	CASSALPGTGVWRHTDTQYF	TGTGCCAGTAGTGCCCTCCCCGGGACAGGGGTTTGGAGACACACAGATACGCAGTATTTT
once	.	TRBV14	TRBJ2-7	CASSQEQVYEQYF	TGTGCCAGCAGCCAAGAACAGGTCTACGAGCAGTACTTC
once	.	TRBV18	TRBJ1-1	CASSLRQDPPEAFF	TGTGCCAGCTCACTCAGACAGGATCCCCCTGAAGCTTTCTTT
.	.	TRBV28	TRBJ1-1	CASIEPRWNTEAFF	TGTGCCAGCATTGAACCCCGGTGGAACACTGAAGCTTTCTTT
.	TRBD1	TRBV5-6	TRBJ1-1	CASSLITGGPEGAFF	TGTGCCAGCAGCTTGATAACAGGGGGCCCGGAGGGAGCTTTCTTT
.	.	TRBV28	TRBJ1-2	CASSVKGKGGYTF	TGTGCCAGCAGTGTAAAGGGGAAAGGAGGCTACACCTTC
.	TRBD1	TRBV6-1	TRBJ1-2	CASSEKGQGHYGYTF	TGTGCCAGCAGTGAAAAGGGACAGGGCCACTATGGCTACACCTTC
.	.	TRBV24-1	TRBJ1-5	CATGAGNQPQHF	TGTGCCACCGGGGCTGGGAATCAGCCCCAGCATTTT
.	.	TRBV6-2/TRBV6-3	TRBJ1-2	CASSYPPDTTYGYTF	TGTGCCAGCAGTTATCCCCCAGACACGACATATGGCTACACCTTC
.	.	TRBV28	TRBJ2-5	CASSFEGRETQYF	TGTGCCAGCAGTTTCGAGGGTCGAGAGACCCAGTACTTC
.	.	TRBV7-3	TRBJ2-7	CASSPYNHPYEQYF	TGTGCCAGCAGCCCTTACAATCATCCCTACGAGCAGTACTTC
.	.	TRBV28	TRBJ1-1	CASPSSHGTEAFF	TGTGCCAGCCCTTCCTCGCACGGCACTGAAGCTTTCTTT
few	.	TRBV11-3	TRBJ2-7	CASSRGYEQYF	TGTGCCAGCAGCAGAGGATACGAGCAGTACTTC
.	TRBD1	TRBV5-6	TRBJ2-7	CASSLAGTGGAEQYF	TGTGCCAGCAGCTTGGCCGGGACAGGGGGCGCCGAGCAGTACTTC
.	TRBD1	TRBV6-5	TRBJ1-1	CASSRQGAGTEAFF	TGTGCCAGCAGCAGACAGGGGGCAGGCACTGAAGCTTTCTTT
.	.	TRBV2	TRBJ2-3	CASKRENTDTQYF	TGTGCCAGCAAGAGGGAGAACACAGATACGCAGTATTTT
.	.	TRBV7-9	TRBJ1-1	CASTPPQGLGTEAFF	TGTGCCAGCACACCCCCGCAGGGGCTGGGCACTGAAGCTTTCTTT
.	.	TRBV21-1	TRBJ2-7	CASSKGFLAGGCSYEQYF	TGTGCCAGCAGCAAAGGGTTCCTAGCGGGAGGTTGTTCCTACGAGCAGTACTTC
.	TRBD2	TRBV7-2	TRBJ2-1	CASSSSGLRVGEQFF	TGTGCCAGCAGCTCTAGCGGCCTTCGTGTAGGTGAGCAGTTCTTC
.	TRBD2	TRBV3-1/TRBV3-2	TRBJ2-1	CASSPGGRDEQFF	TGTGCCAGCAGCCCGGGGGGGAGAGATGAGCAGTTCTTC
.	.	TRBV7-9	TRBJ2-1	CASSFMANEQFF	TGTGCCAGCAGCTTTATGGCTAATGAGCAGTTCTTC
.	.	TRBV29-1	TRBJ1-1	CSAEDTYNTEAFF	TGCAGCGCCGAGGACACCTACAACACTGAAGCTTTCTTT